These T cell receptor beta chains were read from a single sample in a study of blood T cell repertoires in COVID-19. Some clones are missing from TCRdb's copy, which holds only in-frame ones; the method was immunoSEQ multiplex PCR. This table holds 120,000 to 150,000 clones, roughly 84% found once. Material: PBMCs or T cells enriched from blood (not recorded which). All receptors come from a man aged 40-49 years with acute COVID-19. Both conserved end residues are trimmed from each CDR3. The D gene is left open where the match is weak.

V: TRBV30; D: -; J: TRBJ1-6; CDR3: ARESSYNSPLH
V: TRBV5-1; D: -; J: TRBJ2-1; CDR3: ASSLDGESSYNEQF
V: TRBV4-1; D: -; J: TRBJ1-1; CDR3: ASSSPNGVAF
V: TRBV7-8; D: TRBD1; J: TRBJ2-7; CDR3: ASSPDGRGHEQY
V: TRBV3-1/TRBV3-2; D: -; J: TRBJ2-7; CDR3: ASSQDTLSYEQY
V: TRBV6-5; D: -; J: TRBJ1-2; CDR3: ASSYDLQNYGYT
V: TRBV6-5; D: TRBD2; J: TRBJ2-7; CDR3: ASSSEDAGGKWY
V: TRBV5-1; D: TRBD2; J: TRBJ2-1; CDR3: ASSLPSGSLEQF
V: TRBV5-4; D: -; J: TRBJ2-7; CDR3: ASSLDGRGDEQY
V: TRBV19; D: TRBD2; J: TRBJ2-5; CDR3: ASSAMGLAETQY
V: TRBV15; D: TRBD2; J: TRBJ2-1; CDR3: ATSRQAGLVIGEQF
V: TRBV5-4; D: TRBD2; J: TRBJ2-1; CDR3: ASSFPSGGYNEQF
V: TRBV7-9; D: TRBD2; J: TRBJ2-5; CDR3: ASSQGAGGRTQY
V: TRBV5-1; D: TRBD1; J: TRBJ2-3; CDR3: ASSWTGPDTQY
V: TRBV19; D: TRBD1; J: TRBJ2-7; CDR3: ASSRTGIGRSYEQY
V: TRBV7-8; D: -; J: TRBJ1-1; CDR3: ASSGGGVTEAF
V: TRBV11-2; D: -; J: TRBJ2-3; CDR3: ASTVGGTQY
V: TRBV9; D: TRBD2; J: TRBJ2-1; CDR3: ASSAGLAGYNEQF
V: TRBV4-2; D: TRBD1; J: TRBJ1-2; CDR3: ASSQEGQRSGYT
V: TRBV19; D: TRBD1; J: TRBJ2-6; CDR3: ASSPRTGSRGANVLT
V: TRBV30; D: -; J: TRBJ2-7; CDR3: AWSGRSYEQY
V: TRBV3-1/TRBV3-2; D: -; J: TRBJ1-6; CDR3: ASSQGSRGISPLH
V: TRBV7-2; D: -; J: TRBJ1-4; CDR3: ASSQDRYNEKLF
V: TRBV5-4; D: TRBD1; J: TRBJ1-1; CDR3: ASSFARRGQGFTEAF
V: TRBV3-1/TRBV3-2; D: -; J: TRBJ2-7; CDR3: ASSQDWGQGSYEQY
V: TRBV7-2; D: TRBD1; J: TRBJ2-7; CDR3: ASSERDSSYEQY
V: TRBV11-3; D: TRBD2; J: TRBJ2-1; CDR3: ASSLVSRRTSSYNEQF
V: TRBV7-9; D: -; J: TRBJ2-7; CDR3: ASSAGVTSYEQY
V: TRBV3-1/TRBV3-2; D: TRBD1; J: TRBJ2-2; CDR3: ASSRDRGTTGELF
V: TRBV27; D: TRBD1; J: TRBJ2-3; CDR3: ASSSTRDRPTGTDTQY
V: TRBV5-1; D: -; J: TRBJ1-2; CDR3: ASSTDMTRFGGYT
V: TRBV5-6; D: -; J: TRBJ2-2; CDR3: ASKPGSGSSMELF
V: TRBV3-1/TRBV3-2; D: TRBD1; J: TRBJ1-4; CDR3: ASSQTGLSNEKLF
V: TRBV5-5; D: -; J: TRBJ2-5; CDR3: ASSLRSWPQETQY
V: TRBV27; D: -; J: TRBJ2-2; CDR3: ASSLSRNGELF
V: TRBV19; D: -; J: TRBJ2-5; CDR3: ASSSRGSETQY
V: TRBV18; D: TRBD1; J: TRBJ2-1; CDR3: ASSPQGALEQF
V: TRBV9; D: TRBD2; J: TRBJ2-2; CDR3: ASSRTSGGASATGELF
V: TRBV28; D: -; J: TRBJ1-1; CDR3: ASSPTGKTF
V: TRBV7-8; D: -; J: TRBJ2-2; CDR3: ASSLGGTGELF
V: TRBV4-3; D: -; J: TRBJ1-3; CDR3: ASSQDRASSGNTIY
V: TRBV6-5; D: -; J: TRBJ2-2; CDR3: ASSPPRQAGELF
V: TRBV10-3; D: TRBD1; J: TRBJ2-2; CDR3: AITGTGNTGELF
V: TRBV2; D: TRBD1; J: TRBJ2-7; CDR3: ASKDRAVYEQY
V: TRBV7-2; D: TRBD1; J: TRBJ1-6; CDR3: ASSPIAGTGVDSPLH
V: TRBV28; D: -; J: TRBJ1-5; CDR3: ASTVNNQPQH
V: TRBV9; D: -; J: TRBJ2-5; CDR3: ASSFRDSPYGETQY
V: TRBV4-1; D: -; J: TRBJ2-3; CDR3: ASSQGRARSGDTQY
V: TRBV29-1; D: TRBD2; J: TRBJ2-1; CDR3: SVLGLAEYNEQF